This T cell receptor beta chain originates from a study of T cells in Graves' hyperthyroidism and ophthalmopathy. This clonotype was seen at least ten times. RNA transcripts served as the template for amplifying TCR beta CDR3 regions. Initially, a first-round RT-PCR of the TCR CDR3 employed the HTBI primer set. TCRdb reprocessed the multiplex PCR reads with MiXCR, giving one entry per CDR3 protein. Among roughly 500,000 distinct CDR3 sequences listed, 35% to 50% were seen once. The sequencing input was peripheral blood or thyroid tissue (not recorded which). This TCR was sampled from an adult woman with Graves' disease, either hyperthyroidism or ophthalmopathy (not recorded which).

The CDR3 nucleotides read TGTGCCAGCAGCCAGGGGACAGTTTATGGCTACACCTTC. Translation: CASSQGTVYGYTF. The chain employs TRBV12-3 or TRBV12-4 and TRBJ1-2; 7 nucleotides align to TRBD1. The CDR3 consists of 13 residues. The trim removed 6 bases at V and 5 bases at J, leaving 6 bases unmatched.